One and the same sample provided the 25 T cell receptor beta chains below, sequenced in a study of blood T cell repertoires in COVID-19 (dated by TCRdb to about 2020). The protocol used for the library was the immunoSEQ multiplex PCR assay. TCRdb carries this immuneACCESS record with in-frame sequences only. Its versions omit some clonotypes, under half of them owing to an unresolved V gene in the studies checked, with the rest unexplained. This sample holds fewer than 500,000 clones; nearly 90% were observed only once. Under 2% of the sample rests with the top ten. Material for sequencing was PBMCs or T cells enriched from blood (not recorded which). These TCRs come from a woman younger than 30 with acute COVID-19.

The CDR3 protein is CASSLGQGGTVAFF. The CDR3 DNA reads as TGTGCCAGCAGCCTAGGACAGGGGGGAACGGTAGCTTTCTTT. This chain links TRBV5-4 with TRBJ1-1, with 10 bases lining up with TRBD1. Germline CDR1 SGHNT, CDR2 YYREEE (reference sequence). The CDR3 consists of 14 residues. The ends lost 4 bases at V and 10 bases at J; junction bases unmatched: 10.

The J gene is TRBJ1-1, the V gene TRBV30; D may be TRBD1 (6 bases). The CDR3 sequence is 15 residues long. Trimming left V 4 bases short and J 0 bases short, with 15 bases between. Germline values: CDR1 GTSNPN, CDR2 SVGIG (reference sequence). CDR3 in amino acids: CAWTLSPGVNTEAFF. The CDR3, as DNA: TGTGCCTGGACCTTAAGCCCAGGGGTGAACACTGAAGCTTTCTTT.

The rearrangement joins TRBV29-1 to TRBJ2-1; the D gene is possibly TRBD1 (5 bases). The CDR3 consists of 13 residues. CDR1 is SQVTM, CDR2 ANQGSEA, per germline. Trimming shortened V by 2 bases and J by 10 bases, and 15 bases separated the two germline ends. CDR3 amino acids: CSVEPLGAGEQFF. As DNA, the CDR3 is TGCAGCGTTGAACCCCTAGGGGCCGGAGAGCAGTTCTTC.

On this clone itself: Relative to the germline gene, one junction end is altered; a read error may explain this. The genes are TRBV2 and TRBJ1-2, with 12 bases identical to TRBD1. Germline V CDR1 and CDR2: SNHLY, FYNNEI. The CDR3 length is 12 residues. CDR3 loop: CASIRDRGPHAF. CDR3 coding DNA: TGTGCCAGCATCCGGGACAGGGGGCCTCACGCCTTC.

This clone is a singleton in its sample. This chain links TRBV12-3 or TRBV12-4 with TRBJ1-2; maybe TRBD1 (6 bases). Trimming took 9 bases from V and 5 from J, leaving 13 bases between them. This CDR3 is built from 12 residues. This CDR3 is CASATGNYGYTF. DNA of the CDR3: TGTGCCAGTGCAACAGGGAATTATGGCTACACCTTC.

The chain carries TRBV28 and TRBJ1-1; D is perhaps TRBD1 (6 bases). Per the germline V gene, CDR1 is MDHEN and CDR2 is SYDVKM. Trimming removed 7 bases at V and 2 bases at J, with 14 bases between. The CDR3 totals 14 residues. The CDR3 DNA reads TGTGCCAGCACCCGGACAGATATAAACACTGAAGCTTTCTTT. It encodes CASTRTDINTEAFF. The complete variable domain, with remaining parts taken from reference TRBV28 and TRBJ1-1, reads DVKVTQSSRYLVKRTGEKVFLECVQDMDHENMFWYRQDPGLGLRLIYFSYDVKMKEKGDIPEGYSVSREKKERFSLILESASTNQTSMYLCASTRTDINTEAFFGQGTRLTVV.

With regard to this clone: Other DNA sequences in the same sample also yield this CDR3. The chain employs TRBV5-4 and TRBJ2-7; the match to TRBD2 covers 15 bases. CDR1 is SGHNT and CDR2 is YYREEE in the germline V gene (reference sequence). The CDR3 loop spans 15 amino acids. The V gene end was trimmed by 4 bases and the J gene end by 3 bases; junction bases not matched to a gene: 2. CDR3 region: CASSPGLAGGYEQYF. For the CDR3, the DNA is TGTGCCAGCAGCCCGGGACTAGCGGGAGGCTACGAGCAGTACTTC. The entire variable domain, with the rest obtained from reference TRBV5-4 and TRBJ2-7, is as follows: ETGVTQSPTHLIKTRGQQVTLRCSSQSGHNTVSWYQQALGQGPQFIFQYYREEENGRGNFPPRFSGLQFPNYSSELNVNALELDDSALYLCASSPGLAGGYEQYFGPGTRLTVT.

The V gene is TRBV7-6, the J gene TRBJ2-1; D gene unclear. Germline V gene data show CDR1 as SGHVS and CDR2 as FNYEAQ. The CDR3 extends over 19 amino acids. V was shortened by 2 bases and J by 1 base, with 21 bases between the two germline ends. The CDR3 spells CASSLPDKPTPDSYNEQFF. DNA of the CDR3: TGTGCCAGCAGCTTACCTGATAAACCGACACCGGATTCCTACAATGAGCAGTTCTTC.

The chain joins TRBV28 to TRBJ1-2; TRBD1 is a possible D gene (6 bases). V was cut by 8 bases and J by 4 bases, with 17 bases left in between. The CDR3 runs to 14 residues. Germline V gene data show CDR1 as MDHEN and CDR2 as SYDVKM. DNA for the CDR3: TGTGCCAGCCGGCGAGCGGGGGCGAGCTATGGCTACACCTTC. Translation gives CASRRAGASYGYTF.

This sequence joins TRBV7-2 and TRBJ1-2, with D possibly matching TRBD1 (5 bases). The CDR3 is 14 amino acids. Trimming shortened V by 5 bases and J by 6 bases, and 16 bases separated the two germline ends. CDR1 and CDR2 from the germline V gene are SGHTA and FQGNSA. The CDR3 nucleotides read TGTGCCAGCAGCGAGAGACAGTTCAGGGATGGCTACACCTTC. This sequence encodes CASSERQFRDGYTF.

V usage is TRBV2 and J usage is TRBJ1-2; TRBD1 aligns across 7 bases. This CDR3 region has 13 residues. J was trimmed by 4 bases and V by 9 bases; bases with no gene match: 8. Germline CDR1 SNHLY, CDR2 FYNNEI. CDR3 protein: CARTGLDSYGYTF. In DNA, the CDR3 is TGTGCCAGGACAGGGCTCGATTCCTATGGCTACACCTTC.

The chain is built from TRBV25-1 and TRBJ1-2; TRBD1 matches 7 bases. The CDR3 runs 14 residues. V lost 4 bases to trimming and J lost 6 bases; unmatched junction nucleotides: 8. CDR1 and CDR2 from the germline V gene are MGHDK and SYGVNS. CDR3 loop: CASSAVGTDHGYTF. The CDR3 nucleotides read TGTGCCAGCAGTGCAGTTGGGACAGACCATGGCTACACCTTC.

This clone appeared a single time. DNA for the CDR3: TGCAGCATGGCGGGAGGAGCGGATACGCAGTATTTT. It translates to CSMAGGADTQYF. The chain couples TRBV29-1 to TRBJ2-3; 8 nucleotides align to TRBD2. The germline V gene has CDR1 SQVTM and CDR2 ANQGSEA. The CDR3 is 12 residues long. J lost 6 bases, V lost 8 bases, and 7 bases had no gene match.

This CDR3 reads CASSQGVGTEAFF. The CDR3 coding sequence is TGCGCCAGCAGCCAGGGAGTAGGGACTGAAGCTTTCTTT. The chain carries TRBV4-3 and TRBJ1-1, with D uncertain. Germline-derived CDR1 and CDR2 are LGHNA and YSLEER. This CDR3 spans 13 amino acids. Trimming left V 3 bases short and J 5 bases short, with 10 bases between.

Here the CDR3 DNA reads TGTGCCAGAAGCTTGCCGGTCAGGGTCGGGAATCAGCCCCAGCATTTT. Encoded protein: CARSLPVRVGNQPQHF. This chain links TRBV5-3 with TRBJ1-5, with TRBD1 as a possible D gene (5 bases). TRBV5-3 is sorted into the ORF group, with uncertain function. Trimming removed 1 base at V and 4 bases at J, with 15 bases between. This CDR3 has 16 residues.

The gene calls are TRBV6-5 and TRBJ2-7, with a tentative D call TRBD1 (5 bases). Germline V gene lookup returns CDR1 MNHEY and CDR2 SVGAGI. The CDR3 totals 14 residues. Trimming left V 4 bases short and J 3 bases short, with 13 bases between. This CDR3 is CASSFPRTYYEQYF. CDR3 in DNA: TGTGCCAGCAGTTTTCCTAGGACATACTACGAGCAGTACTTC.

The CDR3 is CASSLIGEQFF. CDR3 coding DNA: TGTGCCAGCAGCCTGATCGGTGAGCAGTTCTTC. The chain employs TRBV3-1 (or the pseudogene TRBV3-2) and TRBJ2-1; no clear D. The CDR3 has 11 residues. With 4 bases removed from V and 9 bases from J, the gap between germline ends came to 7 bases. The germline gives CDR1 LGHDT, CDR2 YNNKEL (reference sequence).

This clone was counted once. V and J are TRBV2 and TRBJ2-2; D is unclear. This CDR3 is 12 amino acids long. V was pared by 5 bases and J by 4 bases, with 5 bases between. Per the germline V gene, CDR1 is SNHLY and CDR2 is FYNNEI. Written as DNA, the CDR3 is TGTGCCAGCAGTTACGGCACCGGGGAGCTGTTTTTT. It yields the protein CASSYGTGELFF.

This chain uses TRBV28 with TRBJ1-4; D is ambiguous. The CDR3 runs to 14 residues. V lost 6 bases, J lost 8 bases, and 16 bases lay in between. From germline, CDR1 is MDHEN and CDR2 SYDVKM. CDR3 coding DNA: TGTGCCAGCAGCCTCAGAGGGATAAGGGAAAAACTGTTTTTT. Protein sequence: CASSLRGIREKLFF. Combining the CDR3 with reference TRBV28 and TRBJ1-4 gives the whole variable domain DVKVTQSSRYLVKRTGEKVFLECVQDMDHENMFWYRQDPGLGLRLIYFSYDVKMKEKGDIPEGYSVSREKKERFSLILESASTNQTSMYLCASSLRGIREKLFFGSGTQLSVL.

The J gene is TRBJ1-1, the V gene TRBV7-8; D is undetermined. The V gene lost 1 base and the J gene lost 0 bases, with 9 bases spanning the gap. The CDR3 is made up of 15 amino acids. The germline V gene has CDR1 SGHVS and CDR2 FQNEAQ. For the CDR3, the DNA is TGTGCCAGCAGCTTAGTTGAGGTTTTGAACACTGAAGCTTTCTTT. This gives the protein CASSLVEVLNTEAFF.

The chain joins TRBV9 to TRBJ2-2, with D unresolved. This CDR3 is 16 amino acids long. Between the trimmed V and J ends, which lost 4 bases and 3 bases, there was a span of 16 bases. CDR1 and CDR2 from the germline V gene are SGDLS and YYNGEE. The CDR3, as DNA: TGTGCCAGCAGCTTTCCCCCTAGTAAGGACACCGGGGAGCTGTTTTTT. This encodes CASSFPPSKDTGELFF.

The chain couples TRBV4-2 to TRBJ2-3, with D tentatively TRBD2 (5 bases). Germline V gives CDR1 LGHNA, CDR2 YNFKEQ. V was cut by 0 bases and J by 6 bases, with 16 bases left in between. This CDR3 is built from 16 residues. The CDR3 DNA sequence: TGTGCCAGCAGCCAAGATCCGACTACCCCTACGGATACGCAGTATTTT. Translation: CASSQDPTTPTDTQYF.

The rearrangement links TRBV21-1 to TRBJ2-7; the D segment call TRBD2 is taken from the table without a DNA check. TRBV21-1 is noted as a pseudogene. The CDR3 is 15 residues long. CDR3 bases: TGTGCCAGCCTGAGAAGGAGGGCCATCCCCTACGAGCAGTACTTC. This encodes CASLRRRAIPYEQYF.

The V gene is TRBV23-1, the J gene TRBJ1-5, with 7 bases identical to TRBD1. TRBV23-1 is marked as an open reading frame, function uncertain. The CDR3 length is 19 residues. V gave up 0 bases and J gave up 0 bases; unmatched junction bases: 11. Written as DNA, the CDR3 is TGCGCCAGCAGTCAATCCCTATGCCAGGGGGAAATTAGCAATCAGCCCCAGCATTTT. Encoded protein: CASSQSLCQGEISNQPQHF.

The chain is built from TRBV20-1 and TRBJ1-1; the D is unclear. In germline, CDR1 is DFQATT, CDR2 SNEGSKA (reference sequence). Trimming left V 3 bases short and J 6 bases short, with 8 bases between. The CDR3 runs to 11 residues. CDR3 sequence reads: CSASRSPEAFF. CDR3 nucleotides: TGCAGTGCTAGTCGGTCTCCTGAAGCTTTCTTT.